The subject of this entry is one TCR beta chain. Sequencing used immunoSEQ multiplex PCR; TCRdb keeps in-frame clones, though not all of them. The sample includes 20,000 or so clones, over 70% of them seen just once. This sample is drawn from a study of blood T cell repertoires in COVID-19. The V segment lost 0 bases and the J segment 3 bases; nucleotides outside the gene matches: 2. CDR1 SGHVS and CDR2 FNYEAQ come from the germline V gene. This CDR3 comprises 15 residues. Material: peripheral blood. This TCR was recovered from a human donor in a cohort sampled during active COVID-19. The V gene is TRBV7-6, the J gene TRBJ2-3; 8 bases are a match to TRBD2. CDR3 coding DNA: TGTGCCAGCAGCTTAGCTAGCGGGGAAACAGATACGCAGTATTTT. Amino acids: CASSLASGETDTQYF.